The rows below give T cell receptor beta chains drawn from one sample of a study of T cells in localized non-small cell lung cancer. Repertoires were generated with immunoSEQ multiplex PCR, while TCRdb's copy carries only in-frame clones and drops some. Of around 31,000 clones listed, roughly nine tenths were seen once; the top ten hold 10%. Sequenced here: peripheral blood, sampled before any cancer treatment. All receptors derive from a woman between 40 and 69 years old with stage I lung adenocarcinoma. Each CDR3 is given without its conserved first and last residue. Clone size appears in some rows only: once, few, many, or a class for an expanded clone.

ASSLASSGAPYEQY,TRBV5-1,TRBJ2-7,14,NA
ASSLTGGHTGELF,TRBV7-3,TRBJ2-2,13,NA
ASSFAGMVINEQF,TRBV28,TRBJ2-1,13,once
AWSVLRDQPQH,TRBV30,TRBJ1-5,11,NA
ASSATGTFDEKLF,TRBV19,TRBJ1-4,13,NA
ASSPHSTDTQY,TRBV7-3,TRBJ2-3,11,NA
ASSMIETGITGELF,TRBV19,TRBJ2-2,14,NA
ASSESGAQGKVTNEKLF,TRBV2,TRBJ1-4,17,NA
ASSSIKGLAGVGADTQY,TRBV28,TRBJ2-3,17,NA
ASSVDGGSGNTIY,TRBV9,TRBJ1-3,13,NA
ASSLEVAGASGSRKTRNEQF,TRBV7-6,TRBJ2-1,20,NA
ASRVLELGANVLT,TRBV6-1,TRBJ2-6,13,NA
ASSMGRYGYT,TRBV19,TRBJ1-2,10,NA
ASSSPPYNEQF,TRBV5-1,TRBJ2-1,11,once
SVGGTQETQY,TRBV29-1,TRBJ2-5,10,few
AISESRGETNTEAF,TRBV10-3,TRBJ1-1,14,NA
ASSLGGQGASGYT,TRBV7-9,TRBJ1-2,13,NA
ASSYSAPPFNEQF,TRBV7-9,TRBJ2-1,13,NA